The sequence of this T cell receptor (beta chain) was determined in a study of blood T cell repertoires in COVID-19. Measured with immunoSEQ multiplex PCR; TCRdb has only the in-frame clones, and not every one. Of over 150,000 clones listed, approximately 85% were seen once; the top ten hold roughly 6%. The source of this sequence is a man aged 35 to 55 who had recovered from COVID-19. Sequencing was carried out using PBMCs or T cells enriched from blood (not recorded which).

The CDR3 protein is CASSQVGWKTGSNYGYTF. CDR3 nucleotide sequence: TGTGCCAGCAGCCAAGTTGGTTGGAAGACAGGGTCTAACTATGGCTACACCTTC. This rearrangement joins TRBV4-2 to TRBJ1-2, with 7 bases that match TRBD1. Per the germline V gene, CDR1 is LGHNA and CDR2 is YNFKEQ. This CDR3 has 18 amino acids. V lost 1 base and J lost 0; bases outside the gene matches: 11.